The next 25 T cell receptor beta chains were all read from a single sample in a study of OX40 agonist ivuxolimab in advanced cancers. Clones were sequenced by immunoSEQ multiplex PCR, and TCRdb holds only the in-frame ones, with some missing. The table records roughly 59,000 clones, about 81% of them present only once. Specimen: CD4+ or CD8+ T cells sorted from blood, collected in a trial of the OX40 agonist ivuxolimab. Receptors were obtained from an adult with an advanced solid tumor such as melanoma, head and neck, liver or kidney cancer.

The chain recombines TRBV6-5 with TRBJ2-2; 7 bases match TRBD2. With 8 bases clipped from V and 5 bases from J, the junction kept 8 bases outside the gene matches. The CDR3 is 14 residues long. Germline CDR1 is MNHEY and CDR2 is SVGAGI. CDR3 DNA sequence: TGTGCCAGCGAAGTCGTTAGCGGGACCGGGGAGCTGTTTTTT. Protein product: CASEVVSGTGELFF.

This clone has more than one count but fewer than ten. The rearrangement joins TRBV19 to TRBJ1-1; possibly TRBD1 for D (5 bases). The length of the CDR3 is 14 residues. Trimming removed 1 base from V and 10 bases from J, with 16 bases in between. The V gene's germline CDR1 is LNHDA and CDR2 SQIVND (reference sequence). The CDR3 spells CASSIAAGQQGAFF. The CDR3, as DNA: TGTGCCAGTAGTATAGCGGCAGGGCAGCAAGGAGCTTTCTTT. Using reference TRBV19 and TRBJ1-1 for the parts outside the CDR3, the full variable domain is DGGITQSPKYLFRKEGQNVTLSCEQNLNHDAMYWYRQDPGQGLRLIYYSQIVNDFQKGDIAEGYSVSREKKESFPLTVTSAQKNPTAFYLCASSIAAGQQGAFFGQGTRLTVV.

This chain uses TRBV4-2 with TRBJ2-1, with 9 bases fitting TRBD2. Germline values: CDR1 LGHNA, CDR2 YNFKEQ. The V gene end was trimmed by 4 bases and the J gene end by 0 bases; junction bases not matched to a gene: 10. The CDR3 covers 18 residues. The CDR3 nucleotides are TGTGCCAGCAGCCCCATCGGGCTAGCGGGGCGCTCCTACAATGAGCAGTTCTTC. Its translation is CASSPIGLAGRSYNEQFF.

CDR3 loop: CASSYQNGNSPLHF. The CDR3 nucleotides read TGTGCCAGCAGTTACCAAAACGGGAATTCACCCCTCCACTTT. The rearrangement links TRBV6-5 to TRBJ1-6; unclear D gene. The germline V gene encodes CDR1 MNHEY and CDR2 SVGAGI. CDR3 length equals 14 residues. Between the trimmed V and J ends, which lost 2 bases and 7 bases, there was a span of 9 bases.

The CDR3 nucleotides are TGTGCCATCAGGCGGGGGCCCGACACAGATACGCAGTATTTT. Translating it yields CAIRRGPDTDTQYF. This chain connects TRBV10-3 to TRBJ2-3, with D perhaps TRBD2 (7 bases). Germline lookup yields CDR1 ENHRY and CDR2 SYGVKD. This CDR3 contains 14 residues. V dropped 6 bases and J dropped 2 bases, with 12 bases sitting between them.

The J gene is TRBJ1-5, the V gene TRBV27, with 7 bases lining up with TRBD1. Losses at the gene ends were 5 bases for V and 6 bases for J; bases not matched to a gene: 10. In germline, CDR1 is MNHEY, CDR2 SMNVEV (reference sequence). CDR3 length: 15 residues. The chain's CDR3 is CASSTPGQTSQPQHF. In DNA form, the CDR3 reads TGTGCCAGCAGTACTCCGGGACAGACTTCTCAGCCCCAGCATTTT.

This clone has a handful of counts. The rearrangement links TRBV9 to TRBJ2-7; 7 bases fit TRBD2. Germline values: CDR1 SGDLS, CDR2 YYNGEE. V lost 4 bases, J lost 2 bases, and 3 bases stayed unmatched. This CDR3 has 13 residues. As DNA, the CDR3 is TGTGCCAGCAGCCCGGGGGGTGCCTACGAGCAGTACTTC. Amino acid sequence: CASSPGGAYEQYF.

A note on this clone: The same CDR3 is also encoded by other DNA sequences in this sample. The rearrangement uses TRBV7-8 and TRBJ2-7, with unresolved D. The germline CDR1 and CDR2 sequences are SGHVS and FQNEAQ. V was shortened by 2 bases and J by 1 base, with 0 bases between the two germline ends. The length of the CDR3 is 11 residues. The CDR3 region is CASSLSYEQYF. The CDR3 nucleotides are TGTGCCAGCAGCTTATCCTACGAGCAGTACTTC.

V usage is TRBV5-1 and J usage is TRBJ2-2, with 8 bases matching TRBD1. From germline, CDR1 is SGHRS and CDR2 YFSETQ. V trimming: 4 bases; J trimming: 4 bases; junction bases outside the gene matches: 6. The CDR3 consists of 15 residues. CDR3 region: CASSLGQGGTGELFF. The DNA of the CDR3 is TGCGCCAGCAGCCTTGGACAGGGCGGCACCGGGGAGCTGTTTTTT.

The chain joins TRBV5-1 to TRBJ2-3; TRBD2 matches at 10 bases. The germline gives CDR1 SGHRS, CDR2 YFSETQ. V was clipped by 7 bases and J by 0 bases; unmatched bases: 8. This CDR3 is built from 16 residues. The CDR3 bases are TGCGCCAGCGCCGGACTAGCGGCCGCTAGCACAGATACGCAGTATTTT. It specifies CASAGLAAASTDTQYF.

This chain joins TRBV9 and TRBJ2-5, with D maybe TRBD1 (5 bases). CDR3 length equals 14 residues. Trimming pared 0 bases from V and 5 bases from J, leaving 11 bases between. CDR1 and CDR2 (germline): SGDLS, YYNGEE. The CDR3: CASSVGQGKETQYF. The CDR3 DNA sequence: TGTGCCAGCAGCGTAGGTCAGGGAAAGGAGACCCAGTACTTC.

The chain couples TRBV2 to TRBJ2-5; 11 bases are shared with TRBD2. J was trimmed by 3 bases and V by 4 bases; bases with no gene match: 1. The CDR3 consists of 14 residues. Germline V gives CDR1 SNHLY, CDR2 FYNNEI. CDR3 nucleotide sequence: TGTGCCAGCAGTGTAGCGGGGGGGAAAGAGACCCAGTACTTC. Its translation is CASSVAGGKETQYF.

As DNA, the CDR3 is TGCGCCAGCACCGTCGGGACAGGGGGTTTTACTGAAGCTTTCTTT. Protein: CASTVGTGGFTEAFF. J is TRBJ1-1 and V is TRBV10-1; 11 nucleotides align to TRBD1. The CDR3 has 15 amino acids. CDR1 and CDR2 from the germline V gene are WNHNN and SYGVQD (reference sequence). Trimming removed 7 bases from V and 5 bases from J; junction bases left unmatched: 9.

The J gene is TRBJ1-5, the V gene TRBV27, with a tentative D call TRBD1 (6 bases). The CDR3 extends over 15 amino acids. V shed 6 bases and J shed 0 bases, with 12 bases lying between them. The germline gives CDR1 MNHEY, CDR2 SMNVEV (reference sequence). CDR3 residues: CASSPTGFSNQPQHF. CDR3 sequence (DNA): TGTGCCAGCAGCCCGACAGGTTTTAGCAATCAGCCCCAGCATTTT.

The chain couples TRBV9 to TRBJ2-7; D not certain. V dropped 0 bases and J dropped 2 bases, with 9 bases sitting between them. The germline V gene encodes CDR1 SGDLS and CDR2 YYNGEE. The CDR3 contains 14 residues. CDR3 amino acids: CASSVGKEPYEQYF. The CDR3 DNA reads TGTGCCAGCAGCGTAGGTAAGGAACCCTACGAGCAGTACTTC.

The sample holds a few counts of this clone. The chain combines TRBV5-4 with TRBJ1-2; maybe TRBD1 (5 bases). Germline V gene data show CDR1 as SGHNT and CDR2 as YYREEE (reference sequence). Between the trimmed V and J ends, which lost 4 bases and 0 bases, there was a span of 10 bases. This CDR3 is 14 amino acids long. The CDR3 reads CASSDQGSNYGYTF. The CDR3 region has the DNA TGTGCCAGCAGCGACCAGGGTTCTAACTATGGCTACACCTTC.

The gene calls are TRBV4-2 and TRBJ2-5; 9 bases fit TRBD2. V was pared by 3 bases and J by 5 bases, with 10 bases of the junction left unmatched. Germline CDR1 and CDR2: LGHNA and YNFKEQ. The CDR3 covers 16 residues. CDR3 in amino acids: CASSQEAGGLRETQYF. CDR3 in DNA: TGTGCCAGCAGCCAGGAAGCGGGGGGCCTTCGGGAGACCCAGTACTTC.

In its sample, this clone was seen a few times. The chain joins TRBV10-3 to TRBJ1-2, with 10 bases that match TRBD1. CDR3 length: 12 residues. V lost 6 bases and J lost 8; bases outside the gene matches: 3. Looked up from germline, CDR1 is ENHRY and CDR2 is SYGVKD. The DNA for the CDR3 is TGTGCCATCAGCGGGACAGGGGACGGCTACACCTTC. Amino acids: CAISGTGDGYTF.

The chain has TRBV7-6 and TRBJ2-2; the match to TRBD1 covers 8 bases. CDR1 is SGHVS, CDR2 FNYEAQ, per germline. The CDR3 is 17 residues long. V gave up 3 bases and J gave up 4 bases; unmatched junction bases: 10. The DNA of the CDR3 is TGTGCCAGCAGCTTTAGGACGGGACAGGCGATCACCGGGGAGCTGTTTTTT. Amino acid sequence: CASSFRTGQAITGELFF.

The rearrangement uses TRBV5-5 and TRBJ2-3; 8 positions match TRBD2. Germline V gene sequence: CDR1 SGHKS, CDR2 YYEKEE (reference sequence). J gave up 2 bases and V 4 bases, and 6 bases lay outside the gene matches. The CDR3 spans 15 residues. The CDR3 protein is CASSPIAGPTDTQYF. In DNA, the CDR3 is TGTGCCAGCAGCCCTATAGCGGGGCCCACAGATACGCAGTATTTT. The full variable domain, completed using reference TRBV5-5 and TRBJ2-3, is DAGVTQSPTHLIKTRGQQVTLRCSPISGHKSVSWYQQVLGQGPQFIFQYYEKEERGRGNFPDRFSARQFPNYSSELNVNALLLGDSALYLCASSPIAGPTDTQYFGPGTRLTVL.

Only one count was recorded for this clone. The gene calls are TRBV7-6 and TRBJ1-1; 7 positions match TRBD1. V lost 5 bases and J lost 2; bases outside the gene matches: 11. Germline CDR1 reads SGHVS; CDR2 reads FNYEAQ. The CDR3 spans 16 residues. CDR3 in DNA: TGTGCCAGCAGCCCCGGGATAGGGACAGCCAACACTGAAGCTTTCTTT. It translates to CASSPGIGTANTEAFF.

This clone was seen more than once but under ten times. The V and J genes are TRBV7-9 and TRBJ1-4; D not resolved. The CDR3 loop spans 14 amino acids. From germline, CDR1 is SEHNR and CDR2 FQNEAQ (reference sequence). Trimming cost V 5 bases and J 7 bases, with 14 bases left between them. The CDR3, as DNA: TGTGCCAGCAGCCCAGGCCGTTTCGGTGAAAAACTGTTTTTT. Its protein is CASSPGRFGEKLFF.

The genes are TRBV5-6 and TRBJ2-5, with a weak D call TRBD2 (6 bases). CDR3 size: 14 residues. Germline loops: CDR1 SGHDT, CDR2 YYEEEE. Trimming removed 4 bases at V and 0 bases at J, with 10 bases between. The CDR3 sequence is CASSPGDYQETQYF. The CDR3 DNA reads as TGTGCCAGCAGCCCCGGGGACTACCAAGAGACCCAGTACTTC.

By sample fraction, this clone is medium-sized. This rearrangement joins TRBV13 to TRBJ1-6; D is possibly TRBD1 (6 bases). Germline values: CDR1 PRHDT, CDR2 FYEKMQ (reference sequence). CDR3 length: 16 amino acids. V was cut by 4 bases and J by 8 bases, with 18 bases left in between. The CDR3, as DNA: TGTGCCAGCAGCTCCCCGGGCCCACAGGGTGATTCACCCCTCCACTTT. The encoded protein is CASSSPGPQGDSPLHF. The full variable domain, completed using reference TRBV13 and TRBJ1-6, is AAGVIQSPRHLIKEKRETATLKCYPIPRHDTVYWYQQGPGQDPQFLISFYEKMQSDKGSIPDRFSAQQFSDYHSELNMSSLELGDSALYFCASSSPGPQGDSPLHFGNGTRLTVT.

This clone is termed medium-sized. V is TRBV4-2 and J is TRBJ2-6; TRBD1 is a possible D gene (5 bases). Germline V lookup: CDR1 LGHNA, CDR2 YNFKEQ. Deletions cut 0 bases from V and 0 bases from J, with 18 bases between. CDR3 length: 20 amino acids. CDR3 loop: CASSQDGPPLRASGANVLTF. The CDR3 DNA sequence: TGTGCCAGCAGCCAAGATGGTCCCCCCCTCAGGGCCTCTGGGGCCAACGTCCTGACTTTC.